These 5 T cell receptor beta chains share one sample of origin, sequenced in a study of T-cell memory formation after mild COVID-19. TCRdb processed the 5' RACE reads anew with MiXCR; each CDR3 protein has one entry. The sample yields fewer than 350,000 distinct CDR3 sequences, approximately 8% seen once. The sequenced sample consisted of PBMCs or a T cell subset sorted from them (not recorded which). The source of these receptors is a man aged 18-30 years who had mild COVID-19 (a few samples of this study predate the infection). Cell type and time point are not known.

The chain has TRBV20-1 and TRBJ2-3, with TRBD2 as a possible D gene (7 bases). The CDR3 contains 11 residues. Trimming pared 4 bases from V and 9 bases from J, leaving 11 bases between. Germline CDR1 DFQATT, CDR2 SNEGSKA (reference sequence). The CDR3 coding sequence is TGCAGTGCTACAGGGGAGGGGACGCAGTATTTT. It codes for CSATGEGTQYF.

The V gene is TRBV24-1, the J gene TRBJ2-3; a weak D match, TRBD1 (6 bases). V was trimmed by 4 bases and J by 0 bases, leaving 10 bases between them. CDR1 KGHDR and CDR2 SFDVKD come from the germline V gene. The CDR3 sequence is 15 residues long. The CDR3 sequence: CATSDPGTSTDTQYF. CDR3 nucleotide sequence: TGTGCCACCAGTGACCCTGGGACAAGCACAGATACGCAGTATTTT.

The rearrangement links TRBV10-3 to TRBJ2-2; 13 nucleotides agree with TRBD2. The CDR3 is made up of 16 amino acids. Germline-derived CDR1 and CDR2 are ENHRY and SYGVKD. J gave up 0 bases and V 9 bases, and 4 bases lay outside the gene matches. The CDR3 is CAIRTSGGTNTGELFF. Written as DNA, the CDR3 is TGTGCCATTAGGACTAGCGGGGGAACGAACACCGGGGAGCTGTTTTTT.

This clonotype was detected a few times. This chain links TRBV27 with TRBJ2-7; D possibly corresponds to TRBD1 (6 bases). The CDR3 sequence is 13 residues long. The germline V gene encodes CDR1 MNHEY and CDR2 SMNVEV (reference sequence). Trimming shortened V by 6 bases and J by 5 bases, and 14 bases separated the two germline ends. CDR3 DNA sequence: TGTGCCAGCAGGCTCACCACAGGGCACGAGCAGTACTTC. Translation gives CASRLTTGHEQYF.

The CDR3 DNA is TGTGCCAGCAGCCTCTCCCAGGGTATTAGCGCCAATGAGCAGTTCTTC. It translates to CASSLSQGISANEQFF. The chain combines TRBV12-3 or TRBV12-4 with TRBJ2-1; D possibly uses TRBD1 or TRBD2 (5 bases each). The CDR3 covers 16 residues. Trimming shortened V by 6 bases and J by 6 bases, and 21 bases separated the two germline ends.